This TCR beta chain was profiled in a study of blood T cell repertoires in COVID-19. Study-wide background: COVID-19 samples from acute and convalescent phases originated in the United States, Italy and Spain. PBMCs, B-cell-depleted T cells, or T cells were the source of the cDNA or gDNA that made up the material.

In the authors' methods: It was from reference gene primer amplification that nucleated cell counts were estimated. The protocol was immunoSEQ multiplex PCR, while the TCRdb copy is restricted to in-frame clones and leaves out a portion. V, J and clone size were drawn from that table, and D and trimming were deduced from the DNA. The sample holds about 140,000 clones; 85% are singletons and the top ten take 2.5% to 3%. The receptor comes from a man in his forties or fifties with acute or convalescent COVID-19. Material: peripheral blood.

CDR3 in amino acids: CASSESQGNQETQYF. CDR3 sequence (DNA): TGCGCCAGCAGTGAGTCCCAGGGAAATCAAGAGACCCAGTACTTC. This sequence joins TRBV10-1 and TRBJ2-5, with a tentative D call TRBD1 (5 bases). Germline lookup yields CDR1 WNHNN and CDR2 SYGVQD (reference sequence). The CDR3 runs to 15 residues. Between the trimmed V and J ends, which lost 0 bases and 2 bases, there was a span of 10 bases.